A single sample is the source of the 15 T cell receptor beta chains below, sequenced in a study of cytomegalovirus exposure and HLA in healthy donors. Sequenced by immunoSEQ multiplex PCR; TCRdb stores in-frame clones only, minus some. The profile shows about 360,000 clones, just over 85% of them singletons. Material: PBMCs. The source is a woman aged 18-35 years in good health and CMV-seronegative.

The chain uses TRBV6-5 and TRBJ1-1, with D unresolved. V lost 4 bases to trimming and J lost 7 bases, with 13 bases between them. Per the germline V gene, CDR1 is MNHEY and CDR2 is SVGAGI. The CDR3 covers 13 residues. The CDR3 DNA sequence: TGTGCCAGCAGTTTCGGTCGAAGCGTTGAAGCTTTCTTT. Translation gives CASSFGRSVEAFF.

This chain uses TRBV4-2 with TRBJ2-1, with 8 bases fitting TRBD2. This CDR3 is 15 amino acids long. Germline V gene data show CDR1 as LGHNA and CDR2 as YNFKEQ. The ends lost 4 bases at V and 7 bases at J; junction bases unmatched: 9. In nucleotides, the CDR3 is TGTGCCAGCAGCCTACTCGCGGGGGGTTTGAATGAGCAGTTCTTC. Translated: CASSLLAGGLNEQFF.

This chain uses TRBV7-3 with TRBJ2-1, with D perhaps TRBD1 (6 bases). From germline, CDR1 is SGHTA and CDR2 FQGTGA. The V end was cut by 2 bases, the J end by 4 bases, with 18 bases between. There are 17 residues in the CDR3. CDR3 region: CASSLGPTGQGYNEQFF. The CDR3 bases are TGTGCCAGCAGCTTAGGGCCGACAGGTCAGGGGTACAATGAGCAGTTCTTC.

V usage is TRBV2 and J usage is TRBJ1-4; D gene uncertain. This CDR3 contains 19 residues. Trimming took off 3 bases at V and 0 bases at J, with 20 bases between the two ends. From germline, CDR1 is SNHLY and CDR2 FYNNEI. This CDR3 reads CASSDRVRQTRATNEKLFF. The CDR3 bases are TGTGCCAGCAGTGATCGCGTGAGACAAACACGTGCAACTAATGAAAAACTGTTTTTT.

This sequence joins TRBV19 and TRBJ2-7; 12 bases are shared with TRBD1. J gave up 5 bases and V 7 bases, and 15 bases lay outside the gene matches. CDR1 is LNHDA, CDR2 SQIVND, per germline (reference sequence). The CDR3 contains 17 residues. CDR3 in DNA: TGTGCCAGTAACTCGGCCCGGGACAGGGGGCTGATGAACGAGCAGTACTTC. Amino acid sequence: CASNSARDRGLMNEQYF.

The chain combines TRBV29-1 with TRBJ2-5; the match to TRBD1 covers 9 bases. CDR1 and CDR2 from the germline V gene are SQVTM and ANQGSEA. CDR3 length: 13 amino acids. Trimming at V came to 4 bases and at J to 5 bases, leaving 5 bases not matched to a gene. CDR3 DNA: TGCAGCGTTGCCGACAGGGGGGGGGAGACCCAGTACTTC. Encoded protein: CSVADRGGETQYF.

CDR3 amino acids: CASSLEGNYNSPLHF. The CDR3 nucleotides are TGTGCCAGCAGCTTGGAGGGGAACTATAATTCACCCCTCCACTTT. J is TRBJ1-6 and V is TRBV5-8; D is possibly TRBD1 (5 bases). The germline gives CDR1 SGHTS, CDR2 YDEGEE. V lost 0 bases to trimming and J lost 3 bases, with 7 bases between them. This CDR3 has 15 residues.

The chain combines TRBV27 with TRBJ1-1; D is unclear. CDR3 size: 13 residues. Trimming shortened V by 5 bases and J by 7 bases, and 14 bases separated the two germline ends. Germline loops: CDR1 MNHEY, CDR2 SMNVEV (reference sequence). CDR3 region: CASSHPYSGEAFF. The CDR3, as DNA: TGTGCCAGCAGTCATCCCTATTCAGGTGAAGCTTTCTTT.

The genes are TRBV19 and TRBJ2-7, with TRBD1 identical over 7 bases. CDR1 is LNHDA, CDR2 SQIVND, per germline (reference sequence). This CDR3 has 13 residues. V shed 5 bases and J 3 bases; nucleotides not matched to a gene: 4. CDR3 bases: TGTGCCAGTAGTCCCGGGACAGTCTACGAGCAGTACTTC. Translating gives CASSPGTVYEQYF.

The chain links TRBV7-3 to TRBJ1-1; TRBD1 is a possible D gene (6 bases). Germline V gene data show CDR1 as SGHTA and CDR2 as FQGTGA. V gave up 1 base and J gave up 2 bases, with 11 bases separating them. The CDR3 runs 15 residues. The CDR3 bases are TGTGCCAGCAGCTTAAGCAGCGGGGGCAACACTGAAGCTTTCTTT. Translated, it gives CASSLSSGGNTEAFF.

This clone was observed a handful of times. J is TRBJ1-2 and V is TRBV2, with D unresolved. Trimming took off 0 bases at V and 5 bases at J, with 16 bases between the two ends. The CDR3 consists of 16 residues. Germline V CDR1 and CDR2: SNHLY, FYNNEI. The CDR3 DNA follows: TGTGCCAGCAGTGAAGCGATCCCGGCGAACGGGTATGGCTACACCTTC. It translates to CASSEAIPANGYGYTF. Drawing the rest from reference TRBV2 and TRBJ1-2, the complete variable domain is EPEVTQTPSHQVTQMGQEVILRCVPISNHLYFYWYRQILGQKVEFLVSFYNNEISEKSEIFDDQFSVERPDGSNFTLKIRSTKLEDSAMYFCASSEAIPANGYGYTFGSGTRLTVV.

The chain recombines TRBV28 with TRBJ1-2; perhaps TRBD1 as D (6 bases). This CDR3 contains 12 residues. Deletions cut 5 bases from V and 5 bases from J, with 9 bases between. CDR1 and CDR2 from the germline V gene are MDHEN and SYDVKM. The CDR3 DNA sequence: TGTGCCAGCAGTCCTACAGGGTATGGCTACACCTTC. Encoded protein: CASSPTGYGYTF.

The chain couples TRBV29-1 to TRBJ1-1, with D perhaps TRBD1 (6 bases). Germline assignment: CDR1 SQVTM and CDR2 ANQGSEA. The V gene lost 5 bases and the J gene lost 4 bases, with 17 bases spanning the gap. This CDR3 is built from 14 residues. This chain's CDR3 is CSVRPGVGSTEAFF. In DNA, the CDR3 is TGCAGCGTTAGGCCAGGGGTTGGTAGCACTGAAGCTTTCTTT.

The chain has TRBV18 and TRBJ2-1; 8 bases map to TRBD1. The germline gives CDR1 KGHSH, CDR2 LQKENI. Trimming cost V 3 bases and J 2 bases; bases outside gene matches: 3. This CDR3 has 15 residues. CDR3 protein: CASSPTGAPYNEQFF. CDR3 in DNA: TGTGCCAGCTCACCGACAGGGGCCCCCTACAATGAGCAGTTCTTC. Complete variable domain (other parts from reference TRBV18 and TRBJ2-1): NAGVMQNPRHLVRRRGQEARLRCSPMKGHSHVYWYRQLPEEGLKFMVYLQKENIIDESGMPKERFSAEFPKEGPSILRIQQVVRGDSAAYFCASSPTGAPYNEQFFGPGTRLTVL.

This chain joins TRBV27 and TRBJ2-7; 7 nucleotides match TRBD2. V shed 5 bases and J 4 bases; nucleotides not matched to a gene: 8. Germline V gene lookup returns CDR1 MNHEY and CDR2 SMNVEV (reference sequence). The CDR3 sequence is 14 residues long. CDR3 DNA: TGTGCCAGCAGTCTGGGGGGGGACCCTTACGAGCAGTACTTC. It translates to CASSLGGDPYEQYF.